The entry that follows covers one TCR beta chain sequence. Authors' processing steps: Nucleated cell counts were estimated from reference gene primer amplification. Libraries were prepared by immunoSEQ multiplex PCR; TCRdb keeps only in-frame clonotypes and omits some of them. The V and J calls and clone size were taken over from that table, and D and trimming were inferred from the DNA. The sample has approximately 70,000 clones; about nine tenths are singletons. The data derive from a study of blood T cell repertoires in COVID-19. On the study more broadly: Samples came from the United States, Italy and Spain, spanning acute and convalescent COVID-19. Sample material is recorded as cDNA or gDNA derived from T cells, B-cell-depleted T cells, or PBMCs.

The CDR3 extends over 18 amino acids. Looked up from germline, CDR1 is SGHTA and CDR2 is FQGTGA. Unmatched junction bases numbered 12, after V lost 1 base and J lost 2 bases. The sequenced sample was peripheral blood. This chain connects TRBV7-3 to TRBJ2-3, with 7 nucleotides matching TRBD1. This receptor was obtained from an older woman with acute or convalescent COVID-19. The CDR3 loop reads CASSLRPWTGLNTDTQYF. The CDR3 DNA sequence: TGTGCCAGCAGCTTAAGGCCTTGGACAGGCCTGAACACAGATACGCAGTATTTT.